These T cell receptor beta chains were read from a single sample in a study of blood T cell repertoires in COVID-19. Using immunoSEQ multiplex PCR, the repertoire was profiled, and TCRdb retains in-frame clones only, with some absent. The sample lists tens of thousands of clones, 70% to 90% seen once, with around 26% in the top ten. Sequenced: peripheral blood. The receptor source for this set is a man in his fifties with active or convalescent COVID-19. Each CDR3 is given with its conserved first and last residue. D genes are given only for firm matches. A clone size is listed for some rows: how often the clone was seen (once, few, many), or a class if it is expanded.

d_call,j_call,v_call,clone_size,cdr3_nt,cdr3_aa
TRBD1,TRBJ2-7,TRBV5-4,NA,TGTGCCAGCAGCAGGGACAGTTTAGATTACGAGCAGTACTTC,CASSRDSLDYEQYF
TRBD1,TRBJ2-5,TRBV18,NA,TGTGCCAGCTCCCCGGGACAGGGACGAGAGACCCAGTACTTC,CASSPGQGRETQYF
NA,TRBJ2-3,TRBV29-1,NA,TGCAGCGTTGAAGGGCGGGGGCAGGGGATCGGTACGCAGTATTTT,CSVEGRGQGIGTQYF
TRBD1,TRBJ2-7,TRBV6-5,NA,TGTGCCAGCAGTTACGTGACAGGGGACGAGCAGTACTTC,CASSYVTGDEQYF
TRBD1,TRBJ1-5,TRBV3-1/TRBV3-2,NA,TGTGCCAGCAGCCAACAGACAGGGGGTCAGCCCCAGCATTTT,CASSQQTGGQPQHF
NA,TRBJ1-5,TRBV6-8,once,TGTGCCAGCAGTTACCATACAGGGCATCAGCCCCAGCATTTT,CASSYHTGHQPQHF
NA,TRBJ2-2,TRBV2,few,TGTGCCAGCGGCCGGGAGACTCCCGTCACCGGGGAGCTGTTTTTT,CASGRETPVTGELFF
TRBD1,TRBJ1-1,TRBV19,NA,TGTGCCAGTAGCAGGACAGGGTCAGGCACTGAAGCTTTCTTT,CASSRTGSGTEAFF
TRBD1,TRBJ1-6,TRBV5-5,NA,TGTGCCAGCAGCTTGACAGGGGAAAATTCACCCCTCCACTTT,CASSLTGENSPLHF
TRBD2,TRBJ2-1,TRBV5-1,NA,TGCGCCAGCAGCGGCCACCAGCGGGAGAGATACAATGAGCAGTTCTTC,CASSGHQRERYNEQFF
NA,TRBJ2-1,TRBV12-3/TRBV12-4,NA,TGTGCCAGCAGCAACCGGGTACTTAATGAGCAGTTCTTC,CASSNRVLNEQFF
TRBD1,TRBJ1-2,TRBV29-1,once,TGCAGCGTTTTGGGGGACAGATTCTATGGCTACACCTTC,CSVLGDRFYGYTF
TRBD2,TRBJ2-7,TRBV7-2,NA,TGTGCCAGCAGCTTACCCCGGGGAGGGTTTTCCTACGAGCAGTACTTC,CASSLPRGGFSYEQYF
NA,TRBJ1-2,TRBV28,NA,TGTGCCAGCAGTGTTATACAGGGCTACTATGGCTACACCTTC,CASSVIQGYYGYTF
NA,TRBJ1-5,TRBV18,NA,TGTGCCAGCTCACCAGCGGATCGAGGTCAGCCCCAGCATTTT,CASSPADRGQPQHF
TRBD2,TRBJ2-1,TRBV19,NA,TGTGCCACCAGACTAGCGGGAGTCAGTGAGCAGTTCTTC,CATRLAGVSEQFF
TRBD1,TRBJ1-1,TRBV12-3/TRBV12-4,few,TGTGCCAGCAGACGACAGGGAAACACTGAAGCTTTCTTT,CASRRQGNTEAFF
NA,TRBJ2-1,TRBV9,NA,TGTGCCAGCAGCGTAGATCAGGTGGTGAGTGAGCAGTTCTTC,CASSVDQVVSEQFF
TRBD1,TRBJ2-7,TRBV10-2,NA,TGCGCCAGCAGGATACGACAGGGGGCCTACGAGCAGTACTTC,CASRIRQGAYEQYF
TRBD1,TRBJ1-4,TRBV28,NA,TGTGCCAGCAGTTTTACGGGGACAGGGACTTTGATGGCCAATGAAAAACTGTTTTTT,CASSFTGTGTLMANEKLFF
NA,TRBJ2-5,TRBV30,NA,TGTGCCTGGAACCAGGGGGGAGAGACCCAGTACTTC,CAWNQGGETQYF
TRBD1,TRBJ2-7,TRBV7-8,few,TGTGCCAGCAGCCCATCGTCGGGACAGCTACGCAGCGACTCCTACGAGCAGTACTTC,CASSPSSGQLRSDSYEQYF
TRBD2,TRBJ2-7,TRBV5-1,NA,TGCGCCAGCAGCTCTCAGTCGGGACTAGCGGGGAGATCCTACGAGCAGTACTTC,CASSSQSGLAGRSYEQYF
NA,TRBJ2-3,TRBV19,once,TGTGCCAGTAGTGCAAACAGGATTACAGATACGCAGTATTTT,CASSANRITDTQYF
TRBD1,TRBJ1-2,TRBV6-5,NA,TGTGCCAGCATGGTACAGGGGGCGCCGAGTGGCTACACCTTC,CASMVQGAPSGYTF
TRBD1,TRBJ1-1,TRBV12-3/TRBV12-4,NA,TGTGCCAGCAGTACAGGGGGCGGGACTGAAGCTTTCTTT,CASSTGGGTEAFF
NA,TRBJ1-2,TRBV15,once,TGTGCCACCAGCAGAGGGGGGACTGACTATGGCTACACCTTC,CATSRGGTDYGYTF
NA,TRBJ1-4,TRBV9,NA,TGTGCCAGCAGCGTTACTACAGGGCTACGGGAGGGTGAAAAACTGTTTTTT,CASSVTTGLREGEKLFF
TRBD1,TRBJ2-7,TRBV7-2,NA,TGTGCCAGCAGCTTGGGACAGGGGTCTTCCTACGAGCAGTACTTC,CASSLGQGSSYEQYF
NA,TRBJ2-2,TRBV5-8,NA,TGTGCCAGCATCCAAAACTTAGGGGTTACCGGGGAGCTGTTTTTT,CASIQNLGVTGELFF
NA,TRBJ2-2,TRBV19,once,TGTGCCAGTAGTATAGATCGGGGGTCCGGGGAGCTGTTTTTT,CASSIDRGSGELFF
NA,TRBJ1-1,TRBV6-5,NA,TGTGCCAGCAGTTCTCTGACCCAGGTCACTGAAGCTTTCTTT,CASSSLTQVTEAFF
TRBD1,TRBJ1-1,TRBV29-1,NA,TGCAGCGTTGCCCCGGGAGGGGGCAACACTGAAGCTTTCTTT,CSVAPGGGNTEAFF
NA,TRBJ1-1,TRBV29-1,once,TGCAGCGTTGAAGGAGGCCGGCAGTCGAACACTGAAGCTTTCTTT,CSVEGGRQSNTEAFF
NA,TRBJ1-3,TRBV11-2,few,TGTGCCAGCAGCTTAGGCCAGGGTTCTGGAAACACCATATATTTT,CASSLGQGSGNTIYF
NA,TRBJ1-1,TRBV4-3,NA,TGCGCCAGCAGCCAATTTAGGGCAGGGCCGAACACTGAAGCTTTCTTT,CASSQFRAGPNTEAFF
NA,TRBJ2-4,TRBV21-1,NA,TGTGCCAGCAGCAAAGCGGGACAGTTCCCCACTTTC,CASSKAGQFPTF
NA,TRBJ2-1,TRBV11-2,NA,TGTGCCAGCAGCTTAGACGCAGGGTGGAATGAGCAGTTCTTC,CASSLDAGWNEQFF
NA,TRBJ1-2,TRBV20-1,NA,TGCAGTGCCTTTGACACCTATGGCTACACCTTC,CSAFDTYGYTF
NA,TRBJ1-6,TRBV20-1,NA,TGCAGTGCTAGAGCCCGCGGGGCCCTCCACTTT,CSARARGALHF
TRBD2,TRBJ2-3,TRBV29-1,NA,TGCAGCGCTGGGACTAGTCCAATCACAGATACGCAGTATTTT,CSAGTSPITDTQYF
NA,TRBJ1-1,TRBV5-1,once,TGCGCCAGCAGCCCCCGGAGGCCAGCCACTGAAGCTTTCTTT,CASSPRRPATEAFF
NA,TRBJ1-1,TRBV30,NA,TGTGCCTGGGTGGGCAGGGAACCGAACACTGAAGCTTTCTTT,CAWVGREPNTEAFF
NA,TRBJ2-7,TRBV7-2,NA,TGTGCCAGCAGCTTAGCGGCCCAATACGAGCAGTACTTC,CASSLAAQYEQYF
NA,TRBJ2-3,TRBV6-5,NA,TGTGCCACCGCGGATGTGACAGATACGCAGTATTTT,CATADVTDTQYF
NA,TRBJ2-3,TRBV24-1,NA,TGTGCCACCAGTGATGTAGGGCTGCGGGGAGCAGATACGCAGTATTTT,CATSDVGLRGADTQYF
NA,TRBJ1-1,TRBV29-1,NA,TGCAGCGGATTAGGGGGAGCCGGGTGGCCTGAAGCTTTCTTT,CSGLGGAGWPEAFF
TRBD1,TRBJ2-1,TRBV7-9,once,TGTGCCAGCAGCTTAGAGAGGGGGCCAAAACTATACAATGAGCAGTTCTTC,CASSLERGPKLYNEQFF
NA,TRBJ1-4,TRBV18,NA,TGTGCCAGCTCACCAATGCGGGAAGTTGGTGAAAAACTGTTTTTT,CASSPMREVGEKLFF
NA,TRBJ2-1,TRBV11-2,NA,TGTGCCAGCAGCCTACGTGGGGGCGGAAATGAGCAGTTCTTC,CASSLRGGGNEQFF
TRBD1,TRBJ2-5,TRBV30,NA,TGTGCCTGGGACAGGGGGGAGACCCAGTACTTC,CAWDRGETQYF
NA,TRBJ2-7,TRBV28,NA,TGTGCCAGCAGTCCATGGCAGGGGAGCTACGAGCAGTACTTC,CASSPWQGSYEQYF
NA,TRBJ1-2,TRBV5-4,NA,TGTGCCAGCAGCCGTGAGGGCAGCTATGGCTACACCTTC,CASSREGSYGYTF
NA,TRBJ2-1,TRBV12-2,NA,TGTGCAAGTCGCTTAGGGGGACTCGCCCCTACAATATCTGAGCAGTTCTTC,CASRLGGLAPTISEQFF
NA,TRBJ2-1,TRBV5-1,NA,TGCGCCAGCAGCAGACTAGTTCCGACAAACAATGAGCAGTTCTTC,CASSRLVPTNNEQFF
TRBD2,TRBJ2-1,TRBV4-1,NA,TGCGCCAGCAGCCCGTATGAGCGGGACTCCTACAATGAGCAGTTCTTC,CASSPYERDSYNEQFF